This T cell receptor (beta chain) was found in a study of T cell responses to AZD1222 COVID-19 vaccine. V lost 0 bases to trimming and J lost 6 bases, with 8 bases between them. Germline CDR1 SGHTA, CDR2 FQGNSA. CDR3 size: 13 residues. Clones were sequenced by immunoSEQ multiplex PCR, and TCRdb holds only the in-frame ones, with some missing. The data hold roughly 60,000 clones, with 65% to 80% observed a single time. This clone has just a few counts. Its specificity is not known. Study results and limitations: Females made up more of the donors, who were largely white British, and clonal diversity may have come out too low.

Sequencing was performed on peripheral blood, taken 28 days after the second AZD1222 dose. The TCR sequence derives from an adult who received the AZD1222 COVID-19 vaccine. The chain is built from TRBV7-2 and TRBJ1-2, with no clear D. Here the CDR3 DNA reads TGTGCCAGCAGCTTAGCAGAGGTGAATGGCTACACCTTC. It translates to CASSLAEVNGYTF.